This T cell receptor (beta chain) was documented in a study of cytomegalovirus exposure and HLA in healthy donors. This clone was seen just once. PCR employed 60 Vbeta and 13 Jbeta primers. Only in-frame clones appear in the TCRdb table, and some are missing; sequencing was by immunoSEQ multiplex PCR. Of about 140,000 clones detected, about three quarters appear once; the ten largest clones hold around 1.5%. Germline assignment: CDR1 MGHDK and CDR2 SYGVNS. This CDR3 has 16 residues. J lost 6 bases, V lost 2 bases, and 8 bases had no gene match. The specimen was PBMCs. This receptor was obtained from a female donor in good health and CMV-seronegative. The rearrangement joins TRBV25-1 to TRBJ1-5; 9 bases fit TRBD1. As DNA, the CDR3 is TGTGCCAGCAGTGAAGAGGGGACAGGGTGGTCTCAGCCCCAGCATTTT. This codes for CASSEEGTGWSQPQHF.